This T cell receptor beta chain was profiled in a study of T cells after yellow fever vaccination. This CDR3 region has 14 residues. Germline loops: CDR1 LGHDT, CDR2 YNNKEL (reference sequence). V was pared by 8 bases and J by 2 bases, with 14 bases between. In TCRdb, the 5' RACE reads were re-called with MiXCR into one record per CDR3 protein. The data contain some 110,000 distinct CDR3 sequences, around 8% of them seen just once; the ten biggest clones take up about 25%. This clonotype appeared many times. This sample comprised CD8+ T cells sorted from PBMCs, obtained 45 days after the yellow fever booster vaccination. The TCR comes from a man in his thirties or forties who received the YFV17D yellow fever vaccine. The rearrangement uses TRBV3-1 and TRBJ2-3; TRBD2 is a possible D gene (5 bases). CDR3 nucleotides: TGTGCCAGCCAGGAGGATAGCGCCACAGATACGCAGTATTTT. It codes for CASQEDSATDTQYF.